The T cell receptor (beta chain) under discussion was sequenced for a study of shared clonotypes between healthy human individuals. V lost 4 bases and J lost 2, with 11 bases in between. This CDR3 spans 13 amino acids. Germline values: CDR1 SQVTM, CDR2 ANQGSEA. Using immunoSEQ multiplex PCR, the repertoire was profiled, and TCRdb retains in-frame clones only, with some absent. The sample records 1 million to 1.3 million clones, roughly 74% being singletons. This sequence was found in a man between 18 and 35 years old in good health. Some clones in this sample may be carry-over from other donors' samples. The sequencing sample was made of memory CD4+ T cells from PBMCs. Specified subset: CD45RA-negative fraction. This chain joins TRBV29-1 and TRBJ1-1; tentatively, D is TRBD1 (5 bases). The CDR3 is CSVGPGANTEAFF. The CDR3 DNA reads as TGCAGCGTTGGGCCCGGGGCCAACACTGAAGCTTTCTTT.